This T cell receptor beta chain was sequenced in a study of Graves' ophthalmopathy and Graves' hyperthyroidism. Amplification of TCR beta CDR3 regions used RNA transcripts. RT-PCR with HTBI primers came first, then second-round multiplex PCR. Via MiXCR, TCRdb re-called the multiplex PCR reads, giving one row per CDR3 protein. The table shows nearly 400,000 distinct CDR3 sequences, with around 18% occurring only once. Pregnant or lactating patients and those with other autoimmune diseases or uncontrolled infections were excluded. This receptor was obtained from a woman between 18 and 29 years old with Graves' ophthalmopathy. What was sequenced was peripheral blood.

CDR3 protein: CASSQDAGGNQPQHF. The CDR3 DNA is TGCGCCAGCAGCCAAGATGCAGGTGGCAATCAGCCCCAGCATTTT. This chain joins TRBV4-3 and TRBJ1-5; D is unclear. In germline, CDR1 is LGHNA, CDR2 YSLEER. The ends were cut back, 0 bases at V and 2 bases at J, with 8 bases in the middle. The CDR3 has 15 residues.